These T cell receptor beta chains were read from a single sample in a study of blood T cell repertoires in COVID-19. Repertoires were generated with immunoSEQ multiplex PCR, while TCRdb's copy carries only in-frame clones and drops some. The repertoire holds more than 95,000 clones, with 90% as singletons. Sequenced input: peripheral blood. Receptor source: a man between 60 and 75 years old with acute or convalescent COVID-19. The CDR3 runs from the conserved cysteine through the conserved F or W. The order of the fields is D gene, clone size, J gene, V gene, CDR3 DNA, CDR3 protein. D genes are given only for firm matches. Clone size is stated in some rows and not others, as once, few, many or a class when expanded.

D: NA
size: NA
J: TRBJ1-6
V: TRBV30
DNA: TGTGCCTGGAGTCACAGGGATAATTCACCCCTCCACTTT
CDR3: CAWSHRDNSPLHF

D: NA
size: NA
J: TRBJ2-3
V: TRBV3-1/TRBV3-2
DNA: TGTGCCAGCAGCCAAGAAAACAGGCCGGTTCGCACAGATACGCAGTATTTT
CDR3: CASSQENRPVRTDTQYF

D: TRBD2
size: NA
J: TRBJ2-4
V: TRBV7-8
DNA: TGTGCCAGCAGCGCCGCCGGGGGGGCCTCAGGCAAAAACATTCAGTACTTC
CDR3: CASSAAGGASGKNIQYF

D: TRBD1
size: NA
J: TRBJ1-6
V: TRBV27
DNA: TGTGCCAGCAGTCCCCGGACAGGGATGAATAATTCACCCCTCCACTTT
CDR3: CASSPRTGMNNSPLHF

D: TRBD1
size: NA
J: TRBJ1-1
V: TRBV12-5
DNA: TGTGCTAGTGGTTTGGGACAGGGAAGAGCTTTCTTT
CDR3: CASGLGQGRAFF

D: NA
size: NA
J: TRBJ1-5
V: TRBV4-1
DNA: TGCGCCAGCAGCCAAGACGCCGGGGTAGGCGTCGGAGGGGCTCAGCCCCAGCATTTT
CDR3: CASSQDAGVGVGGAQPQHF

D: NA
size: NA
J: TRBJ2-5
V: TRBV5-1
DNA: TGCGCCAGCAGCTTGGGTACAGGGACAATACAAGAGACCCAGTACTTC
CDR3: CASSLGTGTIQETQYF

D: NA
size: NA
J: TRBJ2-2
V: TRBV5-1
DNA: TGCGCCAGCAGCTTTGAGAGCTCCGGGGAGCTGTTTTTT
CDR3: CASSFESSGELFF

D: TRBD1
size: once
J: TRBJ1-1
V: TRBV7-9
DNA: TGTGCCAGCAGCGGACAGGGGGCGTACACTGAAGCTTTCTTT
CDR3: CASSGQGAYTEAFF

D: NA
size: once
J: TRBJ1-2
V: TRBV19
DNA: TGTGCCAGTAGTTCCTCGGGTGCTAACTATGGCTACACCTTC
CDR3: CASSSSGANYGYTF

D: TRBD1
size: NA
J: TRBJ2-1
V: TRBV6-5
DNA: TGTGCCAGCATGGAACAGGGGCAGATTGAGCAGTTCTTC
CDR3: CASMEQGQIEQFF

D: NA
size: few
J: TRBJ1-6
V: TRBV11-2
DNA: TGTGCCAGCAGCTTATACGAGAGCTCCTATAATTCACCCCTCCACTTT
CDR3: CASSLYESSYNSPLHF

D: NA
size: NA
J: TRBJ2-5
V: TRBV6-1
DNA: TGTGCCAGCAGTGAAACAGGGTTCCAAGAGACCCAGTACTTC
CDR3: CASSETGFQETQYF

D: TRBD1
size: NA
J: TRBJ1-1
V: TRBV27
DNA: TGTGCCAGCACCTGGAGGACAGGGAACACTGAAGCTTTCTTT
CDR3: CASTWRTGNTEAFF

D: NA
size: NA
J: TRBJ1-1
V: TRBV7-7
DNA: TGTGCCAGCAGCCTATCTGAGAACACTGAAGCTTTCTTT
CDR3: CASSLSENTEAFF

D: NA
size: NA
J: TRBJ1-1
V: TRBV2
DNA: TGTGCCAGCAGTGATTTACAGAGGAACACTGAAGCTTTCTTT
CDR3: CASSDLQRNTEAFF

D: NA
size: few
J: TRBJ1-1
V: TRBV5-1
DNA: TGCGCCAGCAGCTTCGGGAACACTGAAGCTTTCTTT
CDR3: CASSFGNTEAFF

D: NA
size: NA
J: TRBJ1-1
V: TRBV30
DNA: TGTGCCTGTCACCGAGTGGGGGGTGGGGGGACTGTGAGCACTGAAGCTTTCTTT
CDR3: CACHRVGGGGTVSTEAFF

D: NA
size: NA
J: TRBJ1-2
V: TRBV19
DNA: TGTGCCAGTAGTCCGGCGGCGGCAGGGAACTATGGCTACACCTTC
CDR3: CASSPAAAGNYGYTF

D: NA
size: NA
J: TRBJ2-3
V: TRBV9
DNA: TGTGCCAGCAGCGTAGGGGTGGGGCCCACAGATACGCAGTATTTT
CDR3: CASSVGVGPTDTQYF

D: TRBD1
size: NA
J: TRBJ1-5
V: TRBV18
DNA: TGTGCCAGCTCACTGGCCGGGACAGGACCACAAGGCAATCAGCCCCAGCATTTT
CDR3: CASSLAGTGPQGNQPQHF

D: NA
size: NA
J: TRBJ1-2
V: TRBV5-8
DNA: TGTGCCAGCAGCTCCGCGGGGGCCGCCTCCTATGGCTACACCTTC
CDR3: CASSSAGAASYGYTF

D: NA
size: NA
J: TRBJ2-3
V: TRBV28
DNA: TGTGCCAGCATTTCTACTAGCACAGATACGCAGTATTTT
CDR3: CASISTSTDTQYF

D: NA
size: few
J: TRBJ1-1
V: TRBV5-1
DNA: TGCGCCAGCAGCTTGGACATAACCCTTGAAGCTTTCTTT
CDR3: CASSLDITLEAFF

D: NA
size: NA
J: TRBJ1-2
V: TRBV5-1
DNA: TGCGCCAGCACAGGTGTTCCTAACTATGGCTACACCTTC
CDR3: CASTGVPNYGYTF

D: TRBD1
size: NA
J: TRBJ1-2
V: TRBV19
DNA: TGTGCCAGTAGAACAGGGGGCACGGCGGGCTATGGCTACACCTTC
CDR3: CASRTGGTAGYGYTF

D: TRBD2
size: few
J: TRBJ2-5
V: TRBV12-5
DNA: TGTGCTAGTGGTTCGGGGGGGCATCCAGCTCAAGAGACCCAGTACTTC
CDR3: CASGSGGHPAQETQYF

D: NA
size: NA
J: TRBJ1-2
V: TRBV15
DNA: TGTGCCACCAGCAGTAAAGGGACATATGACTATGGCTACACCTTC
CDR3: CATSSKGTYDYGYTF

D: NA
size: NA
J: TRBJ2-3
V: TRBV19
DNA: TGTGCCAGTAGTGACGGGGGAGACTTCTCTACCACAGATACGCAGTATTTT
CDR3: CASSDGGDFSTTDTQYF

D: NA
size: NA
J: TRBJ1-5
V: TRBV6-6
DNA: TGTGCCAGCAGTACCCTTACAGATAGCAATCAGCCCCAGCATTTT
CDR3: CASSTLTDSNQPQHF

D: NA
size: NA
J: TRBJ2-6
V: TRBV7-2
DNA: TGTGCCAGCAGCTTAGGGGGGGCTGGGGCCAACGTCCTGACTTTC
CDR3: CASSLGGAGANVLTF

D: TRBD1
size: NA
J: TRBJ2-3
V: TRBV27
DNA: TGTGCCAGCAGTTTAGTCAGCCCCGGGACAGGGGTAAACTCTAGCACAGATACGCAGTATTTT
CDR3: CASSLVSPGTGVNSSTDTQYF

D: NA
size: NA
J: TRBJ1-1
V: TRBV3-1/TRBV3-2
DNA: TGTGCCAGCAGCCCCCACGGGGGTGAGGACACTGAAGCTTTCTTT
CDR3: CASSPHGGEDTEAFF

D: NA
size: NA
J: TRBJ2-3
V: TRBV6-5
DNA: TGTGCCAGCAGTTTTGACATTGGGTCAGATACGCAGTATTTT
CDR3: CASSFDIGSDTQYF

D: NA
size: NA
J: TRBJ1-2
V: TRBV30
DNA: TGTGCCTGGAACCAACAGGGCCTGGGCTATGGCTACACCTTC
CDR3: CAWNQQGLGYGYTF

D: TRBD1
size: NA
J: TRBJ1-6
V: TRBV3-1/TRBV3-2
DNA: TGTGCCAGCAGTCTGGGACAGGCGAAGAATTCACCCCTCCACTTT
CDR3: CASSLGQAKNSPLHF

D: NA
size: NA
J: TRBJ1-3
V: TRBV28
DNA: TGTGCCAGCAGTAACAGCGGAAGTGGAAACACCATATATTTT
CDR3: CASSNSGSGNTIYF